Reported below is one TCR beta chain. Clones were read by immunoSEQ multiplex PCR, and TCRdb kept only the in-frame ones, dropping some. The data hold under 450,000 clones, with about 91% observed a single time. The data were obtained in a study of blood T cell repertoires in COVID-19. In germline, CDR1 is SGHAT, CDR2 FQNNGV. This CDR3 has 16 amino acids. Trimming removed 1 base at V and 3 bases at J, with 15 bases between. Followed longitudinally, the Seattle patients had been enrolled during active infection. The chain recombines TRBV11-2 with TRBJ1-1; D ambiguous. The TCR was taken from a woman aged 50 to 65 with COVID-19, enrolled during active disease. Sequences were obtained from peripheral blood. The CDR3 here is CASSLGAPTTYTEAFF. The CDR3 DNA follows: TGTGCCAGCAGCTTAGGGGCCCCGACGACATACACTGAAGCTTTCTTT.